One sample yielded the 2 T cell receptor beta chains listed below, sequenced in a study of T-cell reconstitution after alpha-beta-depleted transplantation in children. The TCRbeta library was prepared with unique molecular identifiers. Each CDR3 protein gets one entry after TCRdb re-called the PCR reads with MiXCR. The sample lists over 100,000 distinct CDR3 sequences, 7.5% to 9% seen once, with 16% in the top ten. The material sequenced was PBMCs, taken before TCRalphabeta/CD19-depleted stem cell transplant. These receptors originate from a boy between 2 and 10 years old with acute lymphoblastic leukemia, due to receive a stem cell transplant.

At least ten counts were recorded for this clonotype. The chain carries TRBV7-9 and TRBJ2-3; 7 nucleotides match TRBD2. Germline V gene lookup returns CDR1 SEHNR and CDR2 FQNEAQ (reference sequence). V lost 5 bases, J lost 3 bases, and 8 bases stayed unmatched. CDR3 length: 15 amino acids. The CDR3 protein is CASSPQRGPTDTQYF. CDR3 in DNA: TGTGCCAGCAGCCCCCAGCGGGGTCCAACAGATACGCAGTATTTT.

The V and J genes are TRBV29-1 and TRBJ1-4; TRBD1 might be the D (5 bases). Trimming shortened V by 6 bases and J by 8 bases, and 16 bases separated the two germline ends. Per the germline V gene, CDR1 is SQVTM and CDR2 is ANQGSEA. CDR3 length: 13 amino acids. In nucleotides, the CDR3 is TGCAGCGTCAGGGACGGCGCGGGGGAAAAACTGTTTTTT. Its translation: CSVRDGAGEKLFF.